These 13 T cell receptor beta chains were sequenced from one sample in a study of OX40 agonist ivuxolimab in advanced cancers. Sequencing was performed with immunoSEQ multiplex PCR; in TCRdb, only in-frame clones are kept and a portion is missing. This sample has roughly 49,000 clones; under 90% occur once, and the top ten carry roughly 6.5%. The sample consisted of CD4+ or CD8+ T cells sorted from blood, taken in a trial of the OX40 agonist ivuxolimab. Receptors originate from an adult with an advanced solid tumor such as melanoma, head and neck, liver or kidney cancer.

Written as DNA, the CDR3 is TGTGCCAGCAGCGTAGTCTCACAGAACACTGAAGCTTTCTTT. It is translated as CASSVVSQNTEAFF. This rearrangement joins TRBV9 to TRBJ1-1; no reliable D call. Trimming stripped 0 bases from V and 1 base from J, with 7 bases between. The CDR3 consists of 14 residues. Per the germline V gene, CDR1 is SGDLS and CDR2 is YYNGEE.

The V and J genes are TRBV28 and TRBJ2-5; 9 bases are shared with TRBD1. CDR3 length equals 14 residues. Looked up from germline, CDR1 is MDHEN and CDR2 is SYDVKM. Germline trimming cut 7 bases from V and 7 bases from J; bases unmatched to any gene: 10. Here the CDR3 DNA reads TGTGCCAGCACCCTGACAGGGGGAGGCGGGACCCAGTACTTC. It is translated as CASTLTGGGGTQYF.

This sequence joins TRBV2 and TRBJ1-1; no firm D call. CDR1 and CDR2 (germline): SNHLY, FYNNEI. V dropped 6 bases and J dropped 3 bases, with 11 bases sitting between them. This CDR3 has 13 residues. The DNA of the CDR3 is TGTGCCAGCAGCCCCTTAATTGACACTGAAGCTTTCTTT. This codes for CASSPLIDTEAFF.

V is TRBV28 and J is TRBJ2-2, with D possibly being TRBD1 or TRBD2 (6 bases each). Germline V gene data show CDR1 as MDHEN and CDR2 as SYDVKM. This CDR3 has 17 residues. V lost 5 bases, J lost 6 bases, and 22 bases lay in between. CDR3 nucleotides: TGTGCCAGCAGTCCACCCGTCGGGGGCTTAAGGTCCGGGGAGCTGTTTTTT. Protein: CASSPPVGGLRSGELFF.

The chain carries TRBV21-1 and TRBJ1-1; no DNA check was done on the table's D call, TRBD1. TRBV21-1 is a pseudogene locus. The CDR3 totals 13 residues. The CDR3 here is CASSKEQVIEAFF. The DNA of the CDR3 is TGTGCCAGCAGCAAAGAGCAGGTGATTGAAGCTTTCTTT.

The chain joins TRBV6-6 to TRBJ2-1; D possibly matches TRBD1 or TRBD2 (5 bases each). The CDR3 extends over 16 amino acids. The V end was cut by 5 bases, the J end by 4 bases, with 18 bases between. Germline V gene lookup returns CDR1 MNHNY and CDR2 SVGAGI (reference sequence). The DNA of the CDR3 is TGTGCCAGCAGTGGGACCCGGGACGGCATGTACAATGAGCAGTTCTTC. It specifies CASSGTRDGMYNEQFF.

This rearrangement joins TRBV27 to TRBJ2-7; tentative D call: TRBD2 (6 bases). The germline V gene encodes CDR1 MNHEY and CDR2 SMNVEV (reference sequence). The CDR3 consists of 12 residues. V lost 6 bases, J lost 6 bases, and 12 bases lay in between. In nucleotides, the CDR3 is TGTGCCAGCAGGGCCTATAGCGGCGAGCAGTACTTC. Its protein product is CASRAYSGEQYF.

This chain connects TRBV27 to TRBJ1-5; 7 bases are shared with TRBD1. This CDR3 has 17 amino acids. V shed 5 bases and J 0 bases; nucleotides not matched to a gene: 10. Germline CDR1 is MNHEY and CDR2 is SMNVEV (reference sequence). Here the CDR3 DNA reads TGTGCCAGCAGTCCTGGGACAGACCTACGTAGCAATCAGCCCCAGCATTTT. This encodes CASSPGTDLRSNQPQHF.

This clone was detected a few times. The V call is TRBV27, the J call TRBJ2-4; 8 bases line up with TRBD1. Losses at the gene ends were 5 bases for V and 2 bases for J; bases not matched to a gene: 5. CDR1 and CDR2 from the germline V gene are MNHEY and SMNVEV (reference sequence). This CDR3 has 15 amino acids. The CDR3 reads CASSEGQGTKNIQYF. The CDR3 DNA is TGTGCCAGCAGTGAAGGACAGGGAACCAAAAACATTCAGTACTTC.

The chain links TRBV5-1 to TRBJ1-1; no clear D. Germline CDR1 SGHRS, CDR2 YFSETQ. This CDR3 is 10 amino acids long. CDR3 DNA: TGCCCACGAATGAACACTGAAGCTTTCTTT. It encodes CPRMNTEAFF.

The J gene is TRBJ2-2, the V gene TRBV28; weak D call: TRBD2 (5 bases). The germline gives CDR1 MDHEN, CDR2 SYDVKM. V shed 5 bases and J shed 4 bases, with 26 bases lying between them. The CDR3 has 19 amino acids. CDR3 loop: CASSLLPGISSSGTGELFF. The CDR3 DNA sequence: TGTGCCAGCAGTCTACTTCCCGGGATATCAAGTTCGGGCACCGGGGAGCTGTTTTTT.

J is TRBJ1-1 and V is TRBV2, with D tentatively TRBD1 (6 bases). The V end was cut by 3 bases, the J end by 1 base, with 12 bases between. CDR1 is SNHLY and CDR2 is FYNNEI in the germline V gene. The CDR3 is made up of 15 amino acids. CDR3 sequence (DNA): TGTGCCAGCAGTGATTTCGGGGGCCCGAACACTGAAGCTTTCTTT. It translates to CASSDFGGPNTEAFF.

This clone was seen only once. J is TRBJ2-7 and V is TRBV7-8; TRBD1 matches 10 bases. From germline, CDR1 is SGHVS and CDR2 FQNEAQ. There are 15 residues in the CDR3. V lost 6 bases to trimming and J lost 4 bases; unmatched junction nucleotides: 9. The CDR3 bases are TGTGCCAGCAGTTACCCGGGACAGGGGATTTACGAGCAGTACGTC. The encoded protein is CASSYPGQGIYEQYV.